The sequence of this T cell receptor beta chain was determined in a study of PD-1 blockade in classical Hodgkin lymphoma. General study points: Patients were excluded if nivolumab began under 1 year after ASCT (the autologous transplant). Patients with a complete response exhibited baseline diversity comparable to newly diagnosed patients.

Each patient relapsed following autologous stem cell transplantation, and prior brentuximab vedotin exposure differed. Profiling relied on immunoSEQ multiplex PCR, and the TCRdb table lists in-frame clones only, not all of them. Among 100,000 to 120,000 clones listed, 89% were seen once. As regards this clone: The antigen remains undetermined.

This specimen was peripheral blood mononuclear cells (PBMCs), taken before the second cycle of nivolumab. The sequence derives from a human donor with classical Hodgkin lymphoma.

The CDR3 nucleotides are TGTGCCAGCAGTACAAGGGGTAGCGGGGCATACAATGAGCAGTTCTTC. Protein: CASSTRGSGAYNEQFF. The chain has TRBV27 and TRBJ2-1, with 8 bases lining up with TRBD2. This CDR3 spans 16 amino acids. The germline gives CDR1 MNHEY, CDR2 SMNVEV (reference sequence). Trimming took 5 bases from V and 4 from J; bases not matched to a gene: 10.